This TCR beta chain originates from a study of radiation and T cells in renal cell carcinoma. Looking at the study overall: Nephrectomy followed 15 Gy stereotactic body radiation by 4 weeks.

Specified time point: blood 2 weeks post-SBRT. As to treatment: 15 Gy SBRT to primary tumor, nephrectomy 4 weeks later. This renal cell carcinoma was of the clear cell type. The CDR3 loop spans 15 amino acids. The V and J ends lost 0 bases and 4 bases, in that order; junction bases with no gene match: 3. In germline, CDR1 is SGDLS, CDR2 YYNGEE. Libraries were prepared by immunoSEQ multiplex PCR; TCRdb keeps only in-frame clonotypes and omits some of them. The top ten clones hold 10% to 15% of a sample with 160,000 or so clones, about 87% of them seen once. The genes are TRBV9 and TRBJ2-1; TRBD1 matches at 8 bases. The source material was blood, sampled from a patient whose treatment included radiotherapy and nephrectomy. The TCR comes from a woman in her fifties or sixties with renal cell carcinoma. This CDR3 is CASSVVRDRYNEQFF. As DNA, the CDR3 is TGTGCCAGCAGCGTAGTAAGGGACAGGTACAATGAGCAGTTCTTC.